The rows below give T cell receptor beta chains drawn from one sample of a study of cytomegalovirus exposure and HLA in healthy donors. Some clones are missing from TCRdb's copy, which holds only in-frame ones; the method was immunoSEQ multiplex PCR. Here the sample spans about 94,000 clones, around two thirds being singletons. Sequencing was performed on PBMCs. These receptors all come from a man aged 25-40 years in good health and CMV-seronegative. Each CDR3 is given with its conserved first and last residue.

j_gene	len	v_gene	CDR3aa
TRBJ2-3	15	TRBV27	CASSLMTGTRDTQYF
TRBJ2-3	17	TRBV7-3	CASSLAGLAGETDTQYF
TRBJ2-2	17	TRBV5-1	CASSLSPGGLNTGELFF
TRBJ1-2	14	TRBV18	CASSPGQGTYGYTF
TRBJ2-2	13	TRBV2	CASNAGGFGELFF
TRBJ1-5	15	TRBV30	CAWGSTGGFNQPQHF
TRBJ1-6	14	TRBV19	CASTPDTALSPLHF
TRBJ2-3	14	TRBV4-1	CASSQVAVPDTQYF
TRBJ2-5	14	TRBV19	CASSIGGVQETQYF
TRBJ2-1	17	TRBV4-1	CASSQGLLAGTYNEQFF
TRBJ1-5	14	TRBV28	CASSLRGRGQPQHF
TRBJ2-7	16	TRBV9	CASSVEVSGNFYEQYF
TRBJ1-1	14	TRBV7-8	CASSTPGGNAEAFF
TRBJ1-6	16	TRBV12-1	CASSFVGCSYNSPLHF
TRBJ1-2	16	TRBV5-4	CASSSLAQGGNYGYTF
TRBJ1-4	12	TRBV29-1	CSVGQGGEKLFF
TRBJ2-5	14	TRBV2	CASSPVGGRETQYF
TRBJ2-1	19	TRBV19	CASSNQIRTSGGVYNEQFF
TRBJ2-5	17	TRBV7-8	CASSPVGSGSFIETQYF
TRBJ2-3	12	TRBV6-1	CASSAWTWGEYF
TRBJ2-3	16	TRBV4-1	CASSQEGLLIPDTQYF
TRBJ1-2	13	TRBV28	CASSSGLIYGYTF
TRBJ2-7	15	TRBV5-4	CASSSGTEPSREQYF
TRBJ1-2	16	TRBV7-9	CASSLLGQGARGGYTF
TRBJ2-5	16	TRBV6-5	CASSYSLAGVKETQYF
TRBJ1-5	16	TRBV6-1	CASSGGQGASNQPQHF
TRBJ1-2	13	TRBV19	CASRTPGLDGYTF
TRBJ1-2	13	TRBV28	CASSLSVNYGYTF
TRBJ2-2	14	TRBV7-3	CASQMLAGSGELFF
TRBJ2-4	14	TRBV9	CASSGAGPLGIQYF
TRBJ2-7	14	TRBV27	CASRGLAGGQEQYF
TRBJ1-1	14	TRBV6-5	CASSPWAGSAEAFF
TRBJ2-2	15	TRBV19	CASSRTGDRSGELFF
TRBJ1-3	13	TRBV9	CASSARVGNTIYF
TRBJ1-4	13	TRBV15	CATSRDSNEKLFF
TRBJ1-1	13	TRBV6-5	CASSGQTNTEAFF
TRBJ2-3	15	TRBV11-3	CASSLSRFFAHTQYF
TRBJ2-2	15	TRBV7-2	CASSPTGTRSGELFF
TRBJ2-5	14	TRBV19	CASSLRGGKETQYF
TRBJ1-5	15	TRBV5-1	CASSLDRGSNQPRHF
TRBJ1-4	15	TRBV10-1	CASSDNRGPNEKLFF
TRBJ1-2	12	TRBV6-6	CANRAPAYGYTF
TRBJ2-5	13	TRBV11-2	CASSLAGIGTQYF
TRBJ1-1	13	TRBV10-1	CASSQTIGTEAFF
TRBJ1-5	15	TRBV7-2	CASSLGTNSNQPQHF
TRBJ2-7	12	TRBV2	CASRLSDTEEYF
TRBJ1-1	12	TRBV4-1	CASSLWDSETFF
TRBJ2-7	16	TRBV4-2	CASSQVKWGENYEQYF
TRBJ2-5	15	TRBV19	CASSTGTGGSKTQYF
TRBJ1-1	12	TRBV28	CASSRRPPNAFF